The rows below give T cell receptor beta chains drawn from one sample of a study of blood T cells in healthy people across ages. TCRdb used MiXCR to reprocess the 5' RACE reads, holding one entry per CDR3 protein. The sample has roughly 730,000 distinct CDR3 sequences; roughly three fifths are singletons. Sequencing input: blood. These receptors all come from a man aged 40-55 years in good health. Both conserved end residues are part of each CDR3. A D gene is named only where the DNA matches it firmly. Clone size is given for some rows only: seen once, a few or many times, or a class if the clone is expanded.

TRBV20-1	-	-	TRBJ2-3	TGCAGTGCTAGAGGTTTATCCTTGGAGGGCACAGATACGCAGTATTTT	CSARGLSLEGTDTQYF
TRBV4-3	TRBD1	-	TRBJ2-1	TGCGCCAGCAGCCCAGGACAGGACGTCTACAATGAGCAGATCTTC	CASSPGQDVYNEQIF
TRBV7-2	-	few	TRBJ2-7	TGTGCCAGCAGCTTAATGCTGGGAGCCGAGCAGTACTTC	CASSLMLGAEQYF
TRBV21-1	-	-	TRBJ2-7	TGTGCCAGCAGCAAACCTGGGAGGGAGGGAGGATACGAAGGTCCCTACGAGCAGTACTTC	CASSKPGREGGYEGPYEQYF
TRBV29-1	TRBD2	-	TRBJ2-3	TGCAGCGCAGTAGCGGGAGGGGGAGATACGCAGTATTTT	CSAVAGGGDTQYF
TRBV10-3	TRBD2	-	TRBJ2-2	TGTGCCATCAAGCCGGCCGGGGGGGAGGCCGGGGAGCTGTTTTTT	CAIKPAGGEAGELFF
TRBV20-1	TRBD1	-	TRBJ1-6	TGCAGTGCCAGGGCAACCGGGACAGGGGGATCACCCCTCCACTTT	CSARATGTGGSPLHF
TRBV7-3	-	few	TRBJ2-1	TGTGCCAGCAGCTTAACGCCCGGGGGCGCACAGCATGAGCAGTTCTTC	CASSLTPGGAQHEQFF
TRBV6-6	-	-	TRBJ2-7	TGTGCCAGCAGTCCTGAACAGGGTCCCTACGAGCAGTACTTC	CASSPEQGPYEQYF
TRBV7-3	TRBD2	-	TRBJ2-1	TGTGCCAGCAGCTTGCCGGGGGGTTTTAACAATGAGCAGTTCTTC	CASSLPGGFNNEQFF
TRBV15	-	few	TRBJ2-5	TGTGCCACCAGTTCCACCCTGGTGGAGACCCAGTACTTC	CATSSTLVETQYF
TRBV7-6	TRBD1	-	TRBJ1-1	TGTGCCAGCAGACTGGGACAGGGAGTAGGGACTGAAGCTTTCTTT	CASRLGQGVGTEAFF
TRBV6-6	TRBD1	-	TRBJ1-5	TGTGCCAGCAGCAAACAGGGGAATAGCAATCAGCCCCAGCATTTT	CASSKQGNSNQPQHF
TRBV20-1	TRBD1	many	TRBJ2-7	TGCAGTGCCCCAAGGCAGGGGGCCGGGGAGCAGTACTTC	CSAPRQGAGEQYF
TRBV7-3	TRBD1	-	TRBJ1-2	TGTGCCAGCAGCTTAAGGCCTACCGGGACAGGGGGCTTCAAAGGCTACACCTTC	CASSLRPTGTGGFKGYTF
TRBV27	TRBD2	-	TRBJ2-5	TGTGCCAGCAGTTCATATTCCCTTAGCGGGCGGCAAGAGACCCAGTACTTC	CASSSYSLSGRQETQYF
TRBV7-9	-	few	TRBJ1-2	TGTGCCAGCAGCTTCCGGGGGCTGGACTATGGCTACACCTTC	CASSFRGLDYGYTF
TRBV12-3/TRBV12-4	-	-	TRBJ2-1	TGTGCCAGCACCGGACGCCCGACAAGTTACAATGAGCAGTTCTTC	CASTGRPTSYNEQFF
TRBV28	TRBD1	few	TRBJ2-2	TGTGCCAGCAGTTCGGCGGGACAGGGGACCGGGGAGCTGTTTTTT	CASSSAGQGTGELFF
TRBV28	-	once	TRBJ1-2	TGTGCCAGCAGCCCTGGCACTAGAGTAATCCTAAGCTATGGCTACACCTTC	CASSPGTRVILSYGYTF
TRBV4-3	-	-	TRBJ2-2	TGCGCCAGCAGCCAAGAGGCGCCCTCGAACACCGGGGAGCTGTTTTTT	CASSQEAPSNTGELFF
TRBV28	TRBD1	-	TRBJ2-5	TGTGCCAGCAGGGGGACAGGGGAAGAGACCCAGTACTTC	CASRGTGEETQYF
TRBV5-5	TRBD2	-	TRBJ2-7	TGTGCCAGCAGCTTACGGACTAGCGGGGGGGCTTTCAATGAGCAGTACTTC	CASSLRTSGGAFNEQYF
TRBV20-1	TRBD1	few	TRBJ2-7	TGCAGTGCTATGACAGGGGGCCCCTACGAGCAGTACTTC	CSAMTGGPYEQYF
TRBV24-1	TRBD1	-	TRBJ1-5	TGTGCCACCAGTGATGATCGGACAGGGTCCCATCAGCCCCAGCATTTT	CATSDDRTGSHQPQHF
TRBV12-3/TRBV12-4	TRBD1	-	TRBJ1-2	TGTGCCAGCAGCCCTCGACAGGGAGGATCGAGTGGCTACACCTTC	CASSPRQGGSSGYTF
TRBV6-2/TRBV6-3	TRBD1	-	TRBJ1-5	TGTGCCAGCAGTTACGCGGTGGACAGGGGGGCAGGGAATCAGCCCCAGCATTTT	CASSYAVDRGAGNQPQHF
TRBV6-6	-	-	TRBJ1-5	TGTGCCAGCAGTTATCGAAATAGCAATCAGCCCCAGCATTTT	CASSYRNSNQPQHF
TRBV2	-	-	TRBJ2-7	TGTGCCAGCAGTGGGGCAAGGCAGTACTTC	CASSGARQYF
TRBV10-3	-	-	TRBJ2-1	TGTGCCATCAGAACGGAGTATGAAAATGAGCAGTTCTTC	CAIRTEYENEQFF